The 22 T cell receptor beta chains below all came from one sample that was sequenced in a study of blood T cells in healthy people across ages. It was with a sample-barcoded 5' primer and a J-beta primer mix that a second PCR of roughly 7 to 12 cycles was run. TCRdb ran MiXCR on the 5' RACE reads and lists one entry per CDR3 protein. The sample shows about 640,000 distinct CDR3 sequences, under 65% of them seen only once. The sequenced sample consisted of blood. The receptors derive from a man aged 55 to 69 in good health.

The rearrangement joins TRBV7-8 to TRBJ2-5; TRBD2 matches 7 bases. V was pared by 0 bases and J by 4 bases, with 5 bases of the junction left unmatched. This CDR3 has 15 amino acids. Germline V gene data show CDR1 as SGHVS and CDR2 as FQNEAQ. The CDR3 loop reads CASSLASGVGETQYF. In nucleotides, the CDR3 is TGTGCCAGCAGCTTAGCGAGCGGGGTTGGAGAGACCCAGTACTTC.

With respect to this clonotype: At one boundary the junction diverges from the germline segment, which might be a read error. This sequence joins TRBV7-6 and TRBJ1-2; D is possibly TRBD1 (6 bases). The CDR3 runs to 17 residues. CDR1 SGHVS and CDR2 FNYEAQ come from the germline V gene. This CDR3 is CASSVAPPSGEGYGYTF. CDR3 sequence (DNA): TGTGCCAGCAGCGTAGCCCCCCCCTCAGGGGAGGGCTATGGCTACACCTTC. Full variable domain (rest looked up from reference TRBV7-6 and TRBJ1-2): GAGVSQSPRYKVTKRGQDVALRCDPISGHVSLYWYRQALGQGPEFLTYFNYEAQQDKSGLPNDRFSAERPEGSISTLTIQRTEQRDSAMYRCASSVAPPSGEGYGYTFGSGTRLTVV.

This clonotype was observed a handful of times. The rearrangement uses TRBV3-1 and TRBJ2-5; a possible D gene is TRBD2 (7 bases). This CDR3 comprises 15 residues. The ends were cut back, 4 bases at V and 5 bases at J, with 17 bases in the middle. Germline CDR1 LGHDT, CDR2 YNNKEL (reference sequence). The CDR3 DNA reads TGTGCCAGCAGCCCCTCGGGGGGCCCGTCGGAGACCCAGTACTTC. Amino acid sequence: CASSPSGGPSETQYF.

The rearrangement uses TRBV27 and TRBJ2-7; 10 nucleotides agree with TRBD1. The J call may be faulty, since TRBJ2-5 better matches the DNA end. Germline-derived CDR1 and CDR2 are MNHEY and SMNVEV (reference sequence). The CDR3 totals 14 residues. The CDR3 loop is CASNRDRGGETQYF. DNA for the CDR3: TGTGCCAGCAATCGGGACAGGGGAGGGGAGACCCAGTACTTC.

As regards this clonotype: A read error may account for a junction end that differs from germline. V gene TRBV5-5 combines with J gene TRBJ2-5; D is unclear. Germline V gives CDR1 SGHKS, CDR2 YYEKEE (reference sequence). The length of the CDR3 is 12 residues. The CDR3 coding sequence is TGTGTCAGCAGCTTCAGAGGAGAGACCCAGTACTTC. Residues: CVSSFRGETQYF.

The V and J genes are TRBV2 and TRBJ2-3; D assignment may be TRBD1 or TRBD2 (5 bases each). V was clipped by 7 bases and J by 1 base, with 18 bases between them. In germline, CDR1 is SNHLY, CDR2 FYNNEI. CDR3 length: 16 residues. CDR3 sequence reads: CASTPLRGRGTDTQYF. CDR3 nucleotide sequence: TGTGCCAGCACGCCCTTGAGGGGTCGGGGCACAGATACGCAGTATTTT.

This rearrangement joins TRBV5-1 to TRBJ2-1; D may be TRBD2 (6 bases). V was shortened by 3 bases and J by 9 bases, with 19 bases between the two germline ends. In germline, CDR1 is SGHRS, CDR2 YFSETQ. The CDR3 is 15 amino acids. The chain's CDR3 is CASSSRDFTSREQFF. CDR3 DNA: TGCGCCAGCAGCTCCCGGGACTTCACTAGCCGTGAGCAGTTCTTC. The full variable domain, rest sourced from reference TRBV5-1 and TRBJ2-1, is KAGVTQTPRYLIKTRGQQVTLSCSPISGHRSVSWYQQTPGQGLQFLFEYFSETQRNKGNFPGRFSGRQFSNSRSEMNVSTLELGDSALYLCASSSRDFTSREQFFGPGTRLTVL.

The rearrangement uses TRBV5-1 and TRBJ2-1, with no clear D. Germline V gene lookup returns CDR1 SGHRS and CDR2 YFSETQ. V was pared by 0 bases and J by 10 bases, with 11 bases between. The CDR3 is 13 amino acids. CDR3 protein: CASSLGQTYEQFF. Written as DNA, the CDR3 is TGCGCCAGCAGCTTGGGGCAAACCTACGAGCAGTTCTTC.

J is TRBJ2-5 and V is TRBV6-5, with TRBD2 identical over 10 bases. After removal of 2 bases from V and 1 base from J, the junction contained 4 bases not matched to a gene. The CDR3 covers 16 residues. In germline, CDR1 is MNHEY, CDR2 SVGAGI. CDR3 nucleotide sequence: TGTGCCAGCAGTTACGGGCTAGCGGGGGTCCAAGAGACCCAGTACTTC. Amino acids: CASSYGLAGVQETQYF.

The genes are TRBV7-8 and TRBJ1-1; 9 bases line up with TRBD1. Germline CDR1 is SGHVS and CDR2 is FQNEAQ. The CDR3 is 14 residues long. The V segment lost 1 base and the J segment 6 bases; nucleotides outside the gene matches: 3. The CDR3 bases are TGTGCCAGCAGCTTAGGGGGGGACAGGGCTGAAGCTTTCTTT. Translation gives CASSLGGDRAEAFF.

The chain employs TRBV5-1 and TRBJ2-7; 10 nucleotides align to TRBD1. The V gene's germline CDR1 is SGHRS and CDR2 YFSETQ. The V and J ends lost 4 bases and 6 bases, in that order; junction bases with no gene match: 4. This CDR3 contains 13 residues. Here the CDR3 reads CASSHRDRGEQYF. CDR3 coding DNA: TGCGCCAGCAGCCACCGGGACAGGGGCGAGCAGTACTTC.

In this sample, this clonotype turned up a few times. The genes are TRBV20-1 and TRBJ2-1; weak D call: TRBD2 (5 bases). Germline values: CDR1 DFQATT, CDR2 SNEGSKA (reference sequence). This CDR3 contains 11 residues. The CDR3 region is CRIPRGNEQFF. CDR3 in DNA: TGCAGGATTCCCCGGGGCAATGAGCAGTTCTTC.

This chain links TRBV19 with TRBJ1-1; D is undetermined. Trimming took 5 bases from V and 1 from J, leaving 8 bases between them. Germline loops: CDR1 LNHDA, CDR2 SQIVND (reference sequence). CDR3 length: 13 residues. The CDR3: CASSHLPNTEAFF. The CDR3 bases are TGTGCCAGTAGTCACTTACCGAACACTGAAGCTTTCTTT.

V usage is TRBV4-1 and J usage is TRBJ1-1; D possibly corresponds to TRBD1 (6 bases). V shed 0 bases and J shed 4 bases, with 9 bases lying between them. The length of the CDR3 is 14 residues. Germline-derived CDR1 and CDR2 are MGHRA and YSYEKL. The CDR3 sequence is CASSQEAGATEAFF. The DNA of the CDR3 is TGCGCCAGCAGCCAAGAGGCAGGGGCCACTGAAGCTTTCTTT.

Written as DNA, the CDR3 is TGTGCCAGCAGTTACCCCGGACAGGGGGCAGGAAAACTGTTTTTT. Translation: CASSYPGQGAGKLFF. The chain is built from TRBV12-3 or TRBV12-4 and TRBJ1-4, with 11 bases that match TRBD1. J lost 10 bases, V lost 4 bases, and 8 bases had no gene match. CDR3 length equals 15 residues.

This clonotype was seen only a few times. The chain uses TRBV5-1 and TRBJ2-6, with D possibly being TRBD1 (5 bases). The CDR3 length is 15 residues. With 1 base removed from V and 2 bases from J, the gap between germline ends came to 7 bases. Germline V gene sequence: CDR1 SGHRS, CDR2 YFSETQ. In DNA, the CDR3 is TGCGCCAGCAGCTTGACAGGACCTGGGGCCAACGTCCTGACTTTC. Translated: CASSLTGPGANVLTF.

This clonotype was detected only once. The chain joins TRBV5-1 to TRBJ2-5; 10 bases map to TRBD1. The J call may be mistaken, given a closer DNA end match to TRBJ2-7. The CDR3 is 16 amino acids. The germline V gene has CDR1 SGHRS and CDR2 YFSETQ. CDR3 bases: TGCGCCAGCAGCCTTGAAACCGGGACAGGGGCCAGCGAGCAGTACTTC. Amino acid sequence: CASSLETGTGASEQYF.

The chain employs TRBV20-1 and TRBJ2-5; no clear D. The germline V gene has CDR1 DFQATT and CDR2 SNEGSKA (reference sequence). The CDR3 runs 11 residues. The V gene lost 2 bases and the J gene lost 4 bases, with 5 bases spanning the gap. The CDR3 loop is CSARSIETQYF. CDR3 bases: TGCAGTGCTAGATCAATAGAGACCCAGTACTTC.

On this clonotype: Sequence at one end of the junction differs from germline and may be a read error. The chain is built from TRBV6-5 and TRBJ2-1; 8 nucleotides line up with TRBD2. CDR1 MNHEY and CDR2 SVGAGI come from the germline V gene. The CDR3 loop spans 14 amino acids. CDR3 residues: CASSDSGGSKEQFF. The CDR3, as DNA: TGTGCCAGCAGTGACTCGGGGGGGTCCAAGGAGCAGTTCTTC.

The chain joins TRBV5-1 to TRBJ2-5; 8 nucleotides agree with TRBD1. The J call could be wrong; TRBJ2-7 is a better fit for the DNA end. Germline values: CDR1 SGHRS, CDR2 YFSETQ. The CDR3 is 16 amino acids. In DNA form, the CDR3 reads TGCGCCAGCACCCAGCTAGGGGGACAGGTACTCTACGAGCAGTACTTC. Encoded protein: CASTQLGGQVLYEQYF.

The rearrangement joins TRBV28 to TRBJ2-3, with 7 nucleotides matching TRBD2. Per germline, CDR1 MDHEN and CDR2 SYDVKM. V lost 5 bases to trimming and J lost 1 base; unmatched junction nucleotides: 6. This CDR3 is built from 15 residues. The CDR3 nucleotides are TGTGCCAGCAGTGGGGCTAGCGGACGCACAGATACGCAGTATTTT. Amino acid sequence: CASSGASGRTDTQYF.

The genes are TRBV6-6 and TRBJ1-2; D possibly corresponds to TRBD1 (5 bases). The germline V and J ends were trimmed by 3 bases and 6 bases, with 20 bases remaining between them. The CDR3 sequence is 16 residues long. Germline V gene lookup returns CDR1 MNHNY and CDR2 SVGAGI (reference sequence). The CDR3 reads CASSYFSGSRGDGYTF. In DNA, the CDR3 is TGTGCCAGCAGTTATTTTTCTGGATCCCGGGGCGATGGCTACACCTTC.